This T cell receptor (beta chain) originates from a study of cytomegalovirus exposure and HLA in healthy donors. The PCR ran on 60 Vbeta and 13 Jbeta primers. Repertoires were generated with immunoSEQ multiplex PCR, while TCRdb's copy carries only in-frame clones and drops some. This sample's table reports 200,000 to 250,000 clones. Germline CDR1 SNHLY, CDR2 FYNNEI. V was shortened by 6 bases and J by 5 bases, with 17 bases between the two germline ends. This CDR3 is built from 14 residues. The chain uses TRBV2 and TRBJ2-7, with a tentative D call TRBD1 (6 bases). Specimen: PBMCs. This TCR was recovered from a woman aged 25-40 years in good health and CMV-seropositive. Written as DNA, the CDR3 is TGTGCCAGCAGACTCCTACAGGGTTTGGACGAGCAGTACTTC. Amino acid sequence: CASRLLQGLDEQYF.